The sequence of this T cell receptor beta chain was determined in a study of OX40 agonist ivuxolimab in advanced cancers. Study-wide context: Patients took ivuxolimab, an agonistic anti-OX40 (CD134) antibody.

The assay was immunoSEQ multiplex PCR, and TCRdb's table has in-frame clones only and misses some. The sample lists over 60,000 clones; 80% to 90% were seen once. This clone has a handful of counts. The cohort excluded patients with autoimmune disease history or systemic immunosuppression. V lost 4 bases and J 5 bases, leaving 14 bases between the germline ends. Per germline, CDR1 LGHNA and CDR2 YNFKEQ. The CDR3 totals 14 residues. Specimen: CD4+ or CD8+ T cells sorted from blood, collected in a trial of the OX40 agonist ivuxolimab. The sequence was collected from an adult with an advanced solid tumor such as melanoma, head and neck, liver or kidney cancer. The rearrangement uses TRBV4-2 and TRBJ1-1; weak D call: TRBD1 (5 bases). CDR3 coding DNA: TGTGCCAGCAGCCTGCCGCAGGGTTGGACTGAAGCTTTCTTT. Its protein product is CASSLPQGWTEAFF.